This record concerns one T cell receptor beta chain sequence. Its binding antigen is unknown. No qualities accompany the bases; no much larger clone lies one base away. The trial excluded patients who had a history of autoimmune disease or who were on systemic immunosuppression. In every dose cohort, peripheral blood was drawn for TCR sequencing at baseline, cycle 4 day 1, and cycle 7 day 1. Samples were obtained from an open-label, multicenter, first-in-human phase I dose-escalation trial of ivuxolimab. Adults with locally advanced or metastatic melanoma, renal cell, hepatocellular, or head and neck squamous cell carcinoma were enrolled in the trial. Before TCR sequencing, CD4+ T cells and CD8+ T cells from peripheral blood were sorted into separate populations. Genomic DNA was extracted from sorted cells for sequencing of the TCRbeta CDR3 region. TCRbeta CDR3 regions were sequenced using the immunoSEQ Assay. The clones in this table, taken by TCRdb from immuneACCESS, are in-frame only. Not every clone is retained; where verified, under half of the shortfall comes from an unresolved V gene, and the cause of the rest is unknown. A total of about 39,000 clones appear in this sample, 92% of them only once. The leading ten clones occupy approximately 22% of the sample.

This sample was taken from a study of OX40 agonist ivuxolimab in advanced cancers. Concerning the study at large: Ivuxolimab, which targeted the costimulatory receptor OX40 (CD134), was an agonistic, fully human IgG2 monoclonal antibody. Three dose-escalation patients achieved partial responses, one with hepatocellular carcinoma and two with cutaneous melanoma. Among the approximately 54 dose-escalation patients, about 20 had hepatocellular carcinoma, around 15 melanoma, 9 renal cell carcinoma and 9 head and neck cancer. Intravenous ivuxolimab was administered to patients every 2 weeks at six dose levels: 0.01, 0.1, 0.3, 1.5, 3 and 10 mg/kg. In the dose-escalation cohort, 70% to 90% of patients were male, and the mean age was approximately 60 years with a range of roughly 20 to 80. The point of sequencing TCRbeta in the periphery was to test whether ivuxolimab changed TCR sequence diversity and drove clonal T-cell expansion. The paper reports the monotherapy dose-escalation portion (N of about 52 patients) of the phase I ivuxolimab trial. Patients were allowed to have had prior anti-PD-1, anti-PD-L1 or anti-CTLA-4 therapy, and roughly two fifths of the dose-escalation patients had been treated with checkpoint inhibitors. Overall results and qualifications from the work: In the 0.1-3.0 mg/kg groups, partial responders were among the patients with the lowest normalized peripheral clonal expansion, particularly in CD8+ T cells. Low levels of normalized T-cell clonal expansion were also seen in some patients who did not respond. After ivuxolimab, CD8+ T cells had more expanded clones than CD4+ T cells on average. Clonal expansion of both CD4+ and CD8+ blood T cells was observed from baseline to week 6 at doses 0.1 to 3.0 mg/kg. Antigen specificity was not determined for the clonally expanded peripheral T cells.

Per the germline V gene (reference sequence), LNHDA is the CDR1 and SQIVND is the CDR2. The CDR3 runs 15 amino acids, cysteine and phenylalanine included. The entry retains the CDR3 DNA only, 45 bases that are in frame from base 1. The V and J ends are trimmed by 5 bases and 2 bases, leaving 13 bases between them. The chain uses TRBV19 and TRBJ1-5; matching of 5 bases hints at TRBD1 as the D gene. The sample consisted of CD4+ or CD8+ T cells sorted from blood, taken in a trial of the OX40 agonist ivuxolimab. This TCR was recovered from an adult with an advanced solid tumor such as melanoma, head and neck, liver or kidney cancer. The bases are TGTGCCAGTAGTCCCCGGGACTCGGGCAATCAGCCCCAGCATTTT. It is translated as CASSPRDSGNQPQHF. This CDR3, with the reference TRBV19 and TRBJ1-5 proteins standing in past its ends, gives the full variable domain DGGITQSPKYLFRKEGQNVTLSCEQNLNHDAMYWYRQDPGQGLRLIYYSQIVNDFQKGDIAEGYSVSREKKESFPLTVTSAQKNPTAFYLCASSPRDSGNQPQHFGDGTRLSIL.